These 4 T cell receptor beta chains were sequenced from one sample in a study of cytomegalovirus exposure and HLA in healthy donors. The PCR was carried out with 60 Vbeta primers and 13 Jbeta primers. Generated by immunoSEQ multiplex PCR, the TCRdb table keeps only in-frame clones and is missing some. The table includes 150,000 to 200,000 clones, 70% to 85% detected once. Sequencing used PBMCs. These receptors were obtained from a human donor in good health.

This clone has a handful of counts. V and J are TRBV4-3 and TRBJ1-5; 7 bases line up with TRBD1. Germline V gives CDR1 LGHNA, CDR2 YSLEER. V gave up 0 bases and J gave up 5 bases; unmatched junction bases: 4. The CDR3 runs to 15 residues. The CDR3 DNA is TGCGCCAGCAGCCAAGATGGGACAGTCCATCAGCCCCAGCATTTT. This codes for CASSQDGTVHQPQHF.

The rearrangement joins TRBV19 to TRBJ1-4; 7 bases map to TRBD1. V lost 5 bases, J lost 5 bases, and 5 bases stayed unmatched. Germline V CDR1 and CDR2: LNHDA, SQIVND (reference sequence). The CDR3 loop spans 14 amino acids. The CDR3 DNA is TGTGCCAGTAGTGAAACGGACAGGAATGAAAAACTGTTTTTT. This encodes CASSETDRNEKLFF.

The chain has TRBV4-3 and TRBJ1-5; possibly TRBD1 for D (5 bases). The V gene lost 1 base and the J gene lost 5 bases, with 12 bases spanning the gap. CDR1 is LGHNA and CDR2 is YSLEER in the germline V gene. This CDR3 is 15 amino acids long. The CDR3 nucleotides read TGCGCCAGCAGCCAAGTCAAGGGGTACGATCAGCCCCAGCATTTT. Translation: CASSQVKGYDQPQHF.

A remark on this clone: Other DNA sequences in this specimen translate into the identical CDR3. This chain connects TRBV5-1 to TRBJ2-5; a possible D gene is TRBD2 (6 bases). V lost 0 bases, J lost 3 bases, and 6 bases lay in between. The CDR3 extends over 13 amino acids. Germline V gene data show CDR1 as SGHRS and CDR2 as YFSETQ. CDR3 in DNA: TGCGCCAGCAGCTTGGGACTAGAAGAGACCCAGTACTTC. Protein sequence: CASSLGLEETQYF.